This TCR beta chain was profiled in a study of neurological immune-mediated disorders. Broader study findings: HTLV-1-associated myelopathy showed the most TCR clonal expansion; multiple sclerosis the least, below healthy controls.

The CDR3 is 15 residues long. Looked up from germline, CDR1 is SGHTA and CDR2 is FQGTGA. V was shortened by 3 bases and J by 1 base, with 12 bases between the two germline ends. This clonotype was seen many times. Its antigen remains unidentified. As for the cDNA, it was generated by 5'RACE with 10-nucleotide random UMIs. MiXCR was run by TCRdb on the 5' RACE reads, yielding one entry per CDR3 protein. The data contain fewer than 90,000 distinct CDR3 sequences, around 10% of them singletons. The V gene is TRBV7-3, the J gene TRBJ2-5, with D maybe TRBD2 (5 bases). This receptor was obtained from a man aged 35 to 55 in good health. The sample comprised PBMCs. CDR3 amino acids: CASSLVGDPQETQYF. DNA of the CDR3: TGTGCCAGCAGCTTGGTGGGAGACCCCCAAGAGACCCAGTACTTC.